This T cell receptor beta chain derives from a study of blood T cells in healthy people across ages. The J segment lost 4 bases and the V segment lost 1 base, leaving 4 bases of the junction unmatched. From germline, CDR1 is LGHDT and CDR2 YNNKEL (reference sequence). This CDR3 is 15 amino acids long. Combining a sample-barcoded 5' primer with a J-beta primer mix, a second PCR ran for about 6 to 12 cycles. In TCRdb, the 5' RACE reads were re-called with MiXCR into one record per CDR3 protein. The table records 1 million to 1.2 million distinct CDR3 sequences, around two fifths of them present only once. Findings and caveats of the study: TCR beta diversity was tightly associated with the proportion of naive T cells. Roughly linear age-related decline in beta diversity appeared, significant by age about 37.

This clonotype was seen more than once but under ten times. The target antigen is unknown. The source material was blood. This clonotype was obtained from a young man in good health. V is TRBV3-1 and J is TRBJ1-5; the match to TRBD1 covers 7 bases. CDR3 sequence reads: CASSQGTGVNQPQHF. Here the CDR3 DNA reads TGTGCCAGCAGCCAAGGGACAGGAGTAAATCAGCCCCAGCATTTT.